These 21 T cell receptor beta chains share one sample of origin, sequenced in a study of cytotoxic CD8 clonotypes in ibrutinib-treated CLL. Only in-frame clones appear in the TCRdb table, and some are missing; sequencing was by immunoSEQ multiplex PCR. The sample has roughly 160,000 clones; roughly four fifths are singletons. Source: PBMCs, taken after 12 months of ibrutinib treatment. The source is a human donor with chronic lymphocytic leukemia.

The CDR3 is CASSPPGGGGYNEQFF. DNA for the CDR3: TGTGCCAGCTCACCACCGGGAGGGGGCGGCTACAATGAGCAGTTCTTC. The rearrangement links TRBV18 to TRBJ2-1; D tentatively fits TRBD1 or TRBD2 (7 bases each). CDR3 size: 16 residues. CDR1 is KGHSH and CDR2 is LQKENI in the germline V gene. V was trimmed by 0 bases and J by 3 bases, leaving 12 bases between them.

This chain joins TRBV5-4 and TRBJ2-5; TRBD2 matches 7 bases. CDR1 is SGHNT, CDR2 YYREEE, per germline (reference sequence). V lost 0 bases and J lost 2; bases outside the gene matches: 4. This CDR3 spans 15 amino acids. DNA for the CDR3: TGTGCCAGCAGCTTGGACGGGACTACTCAAGAGACCCAGTACTTC. Amino acid sequence: CASSLDGTTQETQYF. Supplemented by reference TRBV5-4 and TRBJ2-5, the full variable domain reads ETGVTQSPTHLIKTRGQQVTLRCSSQSGHNTVSWYQQALGQGPQFIFQYYREEENGRGNFPPRFSGLQFPNYSSELNVNALELDDSALYLCASSLDGTTQETQYFGPGTRLLVL.

The chain uses TRBV7-6 and TRBJ2-1; 8 bases match TRBD1. The CDR3 spans 16 residues. With 5 bases clipped from V and 3 bases from J, the junction kept 9 bases outside the gene matches. CDR1 is SGHVS, CDR2 FNYEAQ, per germline. CDR3 bases: TGTGCCAGCAGCCCCGTAGTAACAGGGGGCTACAATGAGCAGTTCTTC. Protein: CASSPVVTGGYNEQFF.

V usage is TRBV2 and J usage is TRBJ2-1; the match to TRBD2 covers 11 bases. Germline lookup yields CDR1 SNHLY and CDR2 FYNNEI. J was trimmed by 6 bases and V by 3 bases; bases with no gene match: 13. This CDR3 contains 18 residues. CDR3 nucleotide sequence: TGTGCCAGCAGTGACCCTAGACGGACTAGCGGGCAAAGCAATGAGCAGTTCTTC. It is translated as CASSDPRRTSGQSNEQFF.

This clone was seen just once. The V and J genes are TRBV6-1 and TRBJ1-4; D might be TRBD1 (6 bases). V was pared by 6 bases and J by 4 bases, with 15 bases between. The CDR3 contains 15 residues. Germline V gene data show CDR1 as MNHNS and CDR2 as SASEGT. The CDR3 here is CASRDRTVGNEKLFF. The CDR3 nucleotides are TGTGCCAGCAGGGATAGGACAGTTGGTAATGAAAAACTGTTTTTT.

The rearrangement joins TRBV5-4 to TRBJ2-6; D remains unclear. This CDR3 comprises 15 residues. Trimming pared 0 bases from V and 2 bases from J, leaving 6 bases between. The V gene's germline CDR1 is SGHNT and CDR2 YYREEE (reference sequence). CDR3 nucleotides: TGTGCCAGCAGCTTGGAGGGCACTGGGGCCAACGTCCTGACTTTC. Amino acid sequence: CASSLEGTGANVLTF.

The chain carries TRBV10-1 and TRBJ1-4; 7 bases match TRBD1. Losses at the gene ends were 5 bases for V and 12 bases for J; bases not matched to a gene: 18. The CDR3 length is 16 residues. Germline lookup yields CDR1 WNHNN and CDR2 SYGVQD (reference sequence). In nucleotides, the CDR3 is TGCGCCAGCAGTACACCTCCCAGGGGGAGGGTAGGTCAACTGTTTTTT. Translating gives CASSTPPRGRVGQLFF.

The gene calls are TRBV29-1 and TRBJ2-3; TRBD1 might be the D (5 bases). The CDR3 is 16 amino acids. Germline V gene lookup returns CDR1 SQVTM and CDR2 ANQGSEA. Trimming cost V 0 bases and J 3 bases, with 16 bases left between them. The chain's CDR3 is CSVEDWGLTRTDTQYF. CDR3 in DNA: TGCAGCGTTGAAGACTGGGGCCTGACTCGAACAGATACGCAGTATTTT.

The rearrangement links TRBV5-6 to TRBJ2-5; perhaps TRBD2 as D (6 bases). Trimming shortened V by 6 bases and J by 2 bases, and 17 bases separated the two germline ends. There are 15 residues in the CDR3. The V gene's germline CDR1 is SGHDT and CDR2 YYEEEE. In nucleotides, the CDR3 is TGTGCCAGCACCAACCCGGGGACTGCTCAAGAGACCCAGTACTTC. It yields the protein CASTNPGTAQETQYF.

This chain joins TRBV29-1 and TRBJ2-5, with 8 bases fitting TRBD1. The CDR3 totals 13 residues. Germline CDR1 and CDR2: SQVTM and ANQGSEA. V dropped 4 bases and J dropped 4; count of bases not matched to a gene: 5. The CDR3 DNA sequence: TGCAGCGTTGGACAGGGGACAGGAGAGACCCAGTACTTC. Translated, it gives CSVGQGTGETQYF.

The V call is TRBV9, the J call TRBJ2-2; 9 positions agree with TRBD1. CDR1 is SGDLS and CDR2 is YYNGEE in the germline V gene. V lost 4 bases to trimming and J lost 5 bases; unmatched junction nucleotides: 6. This CDR3 has 15 amino acids. The CDR3 DNA sequence: TGTGCCAGCAGCCCAGGGACAGGGCGGACCGGGGAGCTGTTTTTT. Its translation is CASSPGTGRTGELFF.

The genes are TRBV15 and TRBJ2-7; tentatively, D is TRBD1 or TRBD2 (5 bases each). Between the trimmed V and J ends, which lost 1 base and 6 bases, there was a span of 13 bases. The CDR3 covers 14 residues. Per the germline V gene, CDR1 is LNHNV and CDR2 is YYDKDF (reference sequence). CDR3 nucleotides: TGTGCCACCAGCAGAGTCGGGGCATCCCTCGAGCAGTACTTC. It specifies CATSRVGASLEQYF.

The J gene is TRBJ1-3, the V gene TRBV30; TRBD1 is a possible D gene (6 bases). Trimming stripped 4 bases from V and 3 bases from J, with 13 bases between. In germline, CDR1 is GTSNPN, CDR2 SVGIG (reference sequence). The CDR3 contains 14 residues. CDR3 nucleotides: TGTGCCTGGAAGTCTCAGGGGAGTGGAAACACCATATATTTT. Its protein product is CAWKSQGSGNTIYF. The full variable domain, in which reference TRBV30 and TRBJ1-3 provide the parts outside the CDR3, is SQTIHQWPATLVQPVGSPLSLECTVEGTSNPNLYWYRQAAGRGLQLLFYSVGIGQISSEVPQNLSASRPQDRQFILSSKKLLLSDSGFYLCAWKSQGSGNTIYFGEGSWLTVV.

This clone was seen at least ten times. The CDR3 reads CASSFRGRQGEQYF. CDR3 in DNA: TGCGCCAGCAGCTTCCGGGGCCGACAGGGCGAGCAGTACTTC. The chain couples TRBV5-1 to TRBJ2-7; 7 positions match TRBD1. The CDR3 runs 14 residues. Germline V CDR1 and CDR2: SGHRS, YFSETQ. The ends lost 2 bases at V and 6 bases at J; junction bases unmatched: 8.

This clone was counted once. The chain recombines TRBV6-4 with TRBJ1-2; TRBD1 is a possible D gene (5 bases). Germline CDR1 is MRHNA and CDR2 is SNTAGT. CDR3 length equals 14 residues. The V end was cut by 3 bases, the J end by 4 bases, with 12 bases between. The CDR3 protein is CASSEGPGPYGYTF. The CDR3 DNA is TGTGCCAGCAGTGAAGGGCCAGGGCCCTATGGCTACACCTTC.

This clone appeared a single time. This chain links TRBV7-2 with TRBJ2-7, with D uncertain. The germline V gene encodes CDR1 SGHTA and CDR2 FQGNSA. V shed 5 bases and J shed 0 bases, with 11 bases lying between them. The CDR3 loop spans 14 amino acids. CDR3 loop: CASSPERSSYEQYF. In DNA, the CDR3 is TGTGCCAGCAGCCCAGAGAGGAGCTCCTACGAGCAGTACTTC.

The chain employs TRBV29-1 and TRBJ2-7; TRBD1 agrees at 8 bases. CDR1 SQVTM and CDR2 ANQGSEA come from the germline V gene. There are 13 residues in the CDR3. Losses at the gene ends were 8 bases for V and 5 bases for J; bases not matched to a gene: 11. This chain's CDR3 is CSPWTGLFHEQYF. The DNA of the CDR3 is TGCAGCCCATGGACAGGGCTATTTCACGAGCAGTACTTC.

The rearrangement joins TRBV2 to TRBJ2-3, with 14 bases matching TRBD2. The CDR3 covers 17 residues. Trimming removed 6 bases from V and 4 bases from J; junction bases left unmatched: 9. Germline V gene sequence: CDR1 SNHLY, CDR2 FYNNEI. CDR3 sequence (DNA): TGTGCCAGCAGAGCTGGACTAGCGGGGGGTAACTCAGATACGCAGTATTTT. It encodes CASRAGLAGGNSDTQYF.

The chain links TRBV10-3 to TRBJ2-1; tentative D call: TRBD1 (5 bases). In germline, CDR1 is ENHRY, CDR2 SYGVKD. The V and J ends lost 8 bases and 6 bases respectively, with 20 bases between them. The CDR3 runs 15 residues. CDR3 in amino acids: CAIGADWAQFNEQFF. The CDR3 region has the DNA TGTGCCATCGGGGCGGATTGGGCCCAATTCAATGAGCAGTTCTTC.

The chain recombines TRBV11-2 with TRBJ2-1, with D unresolved. CDR1 SGHAT and CDR2 FQNNGV come from the germline V gene. Trimming removed 6 bases from V and 5 bases from J, with 5 bases in between. The CDR3 sequence is 11 residues long. CDR3 DNA: TGTGCCAGCAGACTTGACAATGAGCAGTTCTTC. Encoded protein: CASRLDNEQFF. Looking up the rest from reference TRBV11-2 and TRBJ2-1 gives the full variable domain: EAGVAQSPRYKIIEKRQSVAFWCNPISGHATLYWYQQILGQGPKLLIQFQNNGVVDDSQLPKDRFSAERLKGVDSTLKIQPAKLEDSAVYLCASRLDNEQFFGPGTRLTVL.

This chain uses TRBV6-5 with TRBJ2-4; TRBD1 matches 7 bases. Germline V gene lookup returns CDR1 MNHEY and CDR2 SVGAGI. The CDR3 runs 15 residues. Unmatched junction bases numbered 4, after V lost 4 bases and J lost 1 base. CDR3 DNA: TGTGCCAGCAGTTCCTTGGACAGGGCCAAAAACATTCAGTACTTC. Amino acid sequence: CASSSLDRAKNIQYF.